This is a list of T cell receptor beta chains from one sample in a study of blood T cell repertoires in COVID-19. Here immunoSEQ multiplex PCR was the method, and the copy in TCRdb shows in-frame clones only, minus some. This repertoire shows around 260,000 clones, about 88% found once; its top ten account for 3.6%. Specimen: peripheral blood. These TCRs come from a man between 18 and 35 years old with active or convalescent COVID-19. The CDR3 runs from the conserved cysteine through the conserved F or W. D genes are given only for firm matches. Clone size appears in some rows only: once, few, many, or a class for an expanded clone.

TRBJ1-1	TRBV7-2	-	-	TGTGCCAGCAGCTTACGGGAAGGTGTTGAAGCTTTCTTT	CASSLREGVEAFF
TRBJ1-1	TRBV24-1	-	-	TGTGCCACCAGTGACCCAGACAGCACTGAAGCTTTCTTT	CATSDPDSTEAFF
TRBJ1-5	TRBV19	-	-	TGTGCCAGTAGTGCATCAAGGGGTCAGCCCCAGCATTTT	CASSASRGQPQHF
TRBJ2-3	TRBV5-1	-	-	TGCGCCAGCAGCCCGGGAGCACGGATAGGCACAGATACGCAGTATTTT	CASSPGARIGTDTQYF
TRBJ2-5	TRBV6-5	once	-	TGTGCCAGCAGTTTCCCTGGGGAGGAGGGGGAGACCCAGTACTTC	CASSFPGEEGETQYF
TRBJ1-2	TRBV5-1	-	-	TGCGCCAGCAGCTTGGGACAGAACCTCTATGGCTACACCTTC	CASSLGQNLYGYTF
TRBJ1-4	TRBV27	-	TRBD1	TGTGCCAGCACCACCGAAAAGGGGGCAGGGGAAAAACTGTTTTTT	CASTTEKGAGEKLFF
TRBJ1-2	TRBV6-2/TRBV6-3	-	TRBD1	TGTGCCAGCAACCCTACAGGGGCCTATGGCTACACCTTC	CASNPTGAYGYTF
TRBJ1-6	TRBV5-1	-	-	TGCGCCAGCAGCTTGTCTACAGACACCTATAATTCACCCCTCCACTTT	CASSLSTDTYNSPLHF
TRBJ2-5	TRBV5-4	-	-	TGTGCCAGCAGCTCATTCTACTCGAGGCGGGAGACCCAGTACTTC	CASSSFYSRRETQYF
TRBJ1-5	TRBV10-3	-	-	TGTGCCATCAGTGAGTCTAGAGATAGCAATCAGCCCCAGCATTTT	CAISESRDSNQPQHF
TRBJ2-3	TRBV24-1	-	-	TGTGCCACCTCCTTGGGCATCCGCAGCACAGATACGCAGTATTTT	CATSLGIRSTDTQYF
TRBJ1-4	TRBV19	-	-	TGTGCCAGTAGTTTGGCAGGGTATGAAAAACTGTTTTTT	CASSLAGYEKLFF
TRBJ2-3	TRBV9	-	-	TGTGCCAGCAGCTGGCGGGTGAGCGATACGCAGTATTTT	CASSWRVSDTQYF
TRBJ1-4	TRBV19	-	TRBD1	TGTGCCAGTAGTATAAGGGGGCAGATTAATGAAAAACTGTTTTTT	CASSIRGQINEKLFF
TRBJ1-2	TRBV29-1	-	TRBD1	TGCAGCGTTGCTGCCGGGACAGGGAATGGCTACACCTTC	CSVAAGTGNGYTF
TRBJ1-5	TRBV6-5	-	TRBD1	TGTGCCAGCAGTCATCACAGGGGCGATCAGCCCCAGCATTTT	CASSHHRGDQPQHF
TRBJ2-1	TRBV6-5	-	TRBD1	TGTGCCAGCAGTTACTCTAGGGGGCACGAGCAGTTCTTC	CASSYSRGHEQFF
TRBJ2-7	TRBV10-3	few	-	TGTGCCATCAGTGTTTCGGGGGACGAGCAGTACTTC	CAISVSGDEQYF
TRBJ2-7	TRBV15	-	-	TGTGCCACCAGCAGACCTCTCGGCGAGCAGTACTTC	CATSRPLGEQYF
TRBJ2-7	TRBV5-1	-	-	TGCGCCAGCAGCTTAGGGGCCTTTAGGGGCTCCTACGAGCAGTACTTC	CASSLGAFRGSYEQYF
TRBJ2-3	TRBV24-1	-	-	TGTGCCACCCCCGGGACTTCCACAGATACGCAGTATTTT	CATPGTSTDTQYF
TRBJ1-5	TRBV6-1	-	TRBD1	TGTGCCAGCAGTGAACCAGCCGGGACAGGGACTTTTCAGCCCCAGCATTTT	CASSEPAGTGTFQPQHF
TRBJ1-5	TRBV24-1	-	TRBD1	TGTGCCACCAGACAGGGGGCAAGTCAGCCCCAGCATTTT	CATRQGASQPQHF
TRBJ1-2	TRBV5-4	once	-	TGTGCCAGCAGCCCCGAAGAGGTGGACAGCTACACCTTC	CASSPEEVDSYTF
TRBJ2-7	TRBV29-1	-	-	TGCAGCGTTGGACAGAACTCCTACGAGCAGTACTTC	CSVGQNSYEQYF
TRBJ2-1	TRBV19	few	-	TGTGCCACCTCACGCCCGGGGGAAAATGAGCAGTTCTTC	CATSRPGENEQFF
TRBJ2-5	TRBV5-5	medium-sized	-	TGTGCCAGCAGCTTTTATAACTGGGAGACCCAGTACTTC	CASSFYNWETQYF
TRBJ2-4	TRBV2	-	-	TGTGCCAGCAGTGAAGGTCGAGAAAACATTCAGTACTTC	CASSEGRENIQYF
TRBJ2-1	TRBV5-4	-	TRBD1	TGTGCCAGCAGCCCTCGGACAGGGGTTTACAATGAGCAGTTCTTC	CASSPRTGVYNEQFF
TRBJ2-7	TRBV6-5	-	-	TGTGCCAGCAGTTACAAGGGGCAGCGAAACTCCTACGAGCAGTACTTC	CASSYKGQRNSYEQYF
TRBJ2-7	TRBV13	once	-	TGTGCCAGCAGCTTCGGACACCTCTATGAGCAGTACTTC	CASSFGHLYEQYF
TRBJ1-6	TRBV29-1	once	-	TGCAGCGTTGCAGGGGATAGCTCCTATAATTCACCCCTCCACTTT	CSVAGDSSYNSPLHF
TRBJ2-1	TRBV5-1	-	TRBD2	TGCGCCAGCAGCTCCGGACTAGCGGAGGCCGGTGAGCAGTTCTTC	CASSSGLAEAGEQFF
TRBJ2-7	TRBV4-2	-	-	TGTGCCAGCAGCCAAGGGGATAGCGGTTACGAGCAGTACTTC	CASSQGDSGYEQYF
TRBJ2-2	TRBV6-5	-	-	TGTGCCAGCAGGCGGGGCGGGGCGAACACCGGGGAGCTGTTTTTT	CASRRGGANTGELFF
TRBJ2-1	TRBV6-6	-	TRBD2	TGTGCCAGCAGTTACTCTCTAGCGGGGGATGGCAATGAGCAGTTCTTC	CASSYSLAGDGNEQFF
TRBJ1-4	TRBV2	-	-	TGTGCCAGCAGCGACAATCCGGGGAGAAAACTGTTTTTT	CASSDNPGRKLFF
TRBJ2-7	TRBV18	-	-	TGTGCCAGCTCGCAAGGGGATGGGGCAGTAAACTACGAGCAGTACTTC	CASSQGDGAVNYEQYF
TRBJ2-1	TRBV6-6	-	TRBD2	TGTGCCAGCAGATTAGCGGGGGGCCTCTCCTACAATGAGCAGTTCTTC	CASRLAGGLSYNEQFF